Listed below are T cell receptor beta chains from one sample, sequenced in a study of CD8+CD57+ T cells in acquired aplastic anemia. TCRdb redid the calling of the reads with MiXCR, one entry per CDR3 protein. The sample shows 150,000 to 200,000 distinct CDR3 sequences, around three fifths of them seen only once. Sequenced material: sorted CD4+, CD8+, or CD8+CD57+ T cells (not recorded which) from PBMCs. The receptors were sampled from a human donor with severe aplastic anemia or a healthy control (not recorded which). Both conserved end residues are part of each CDR3. Each record gives: CDR3 DNA, CDR3 protein, clone size, V gene, D gene, J gene. The D gene is left open where the match is weak. Clone size is shown for a subset of rows, as once, few, many or a class of expanded clone.

CDR3 DNA: TGTGCCAGCAGAGGTGGCAATCAGCCCCAGCATTTT
CDR3 protein: CASRGGNQPQHF
clone size: .
V gene: TRBV11-2
D gene: .
J gene: TRBJ1-5

CDR3 DNA: TGTGCCAGTAGTATCCGAGGTAGAAACTATGGCTACACCTTC
CDR3 protein: CASSIRGRNYGYTF
clone size: .
V gene: TRBV19
D gene: .
J gene: TRBJ1-2

CDR3 DNA: TGTGCCAGCAGCGCGATTTCTCCGGCGTACTTC
CDR3 protein: CASSAISPAYF
clone size: few
V gene: TRBV7-8
D gene: .
J gene: TRBJ2-7

CDR3 DNA: TGTGCCAGCAGGACCACCGGGACAGGGGGCCCCTACGAGCAGTACTTC
CDR3 protein: CASRTTGTGGPYEQYF
clone size: .
V gene: TRBV12-3/TRBV12-4
D gene: TRBD1
J gene: TRBJ2-7

CDR3 DNA: TGCGCCAGCAGTATGGACAGGTTGAACACCGGGGAGCTGTTTTTT
CDR3 protein: CASSMDRLNTGELFF
clone size: .
V gene: TRBV4-1
D gene: TRBD1
J gene: TRBJ2-2

CDR3 DNA: TGTGCCAGCAGCCTCGGGAGTGTATCTGAAGCTTTCTTT
CDR3 protein: CASSLGSVSEAFF
clone size: many
V gene: TRBV13
D gene: .
J gene: TRBJ1-1

CDR3 DNA: TGTGCCAGCAGTCGGGATTATGTTAAAAATCAGCCCCAGCATTTT
CDR3 protein: CASSRDYVKNQPQHF
clone size: few
V gene: TRBV6-5
D gene: .
J gene: TRBJ1-5

CDR3 DNA: TGTGCCAGCAGTTTTGCGGGAGGGCTGTTTTTT
CDR3 protein: CASSFAGGLFF
clone size: .
V gene: TRBV12-3/TRBV12-4
D gene: TRBD2
J gene: TRBJ2-2

CDR3 DNA: TGTGCCAGCAGCCAGGAGATGGAACTGTTCGAGCAGTTCTTC
CDR3 protein: CASSQEMELFEQFF
clone size: .
V gene: TRBV4-2
D gene: .
J gene: TRBJ2-1

CDR3 DNA: TGTGCCTCGCGAAACTATGGCTACACCTTC
CDR3 protein: CASRNYGYTF
clone size: few
V gene: TRBV12-3/TRBV12-4
D gene: .
J gene: TRBJ1-2

CDR3 DNA: TGTGCCACCAGCAGAGATATGGGGCTCGAAGAGACCCAGTACTTC
CDR3 protein: CATSRDMGLEETQYF
clone size: .
V gene: TRBV15
D gene: .
J gene: TRBJ2-5

CDR3 DNA: TGTGCCAGCGGCGGAGGGACCTACGAAGAGACCCAGTACTTC
CDR3 protein: CASGGGTYEETQYF
clone size: .
V gene: TRBV2
D gene: .
J gene: TRBJ2-5

CDR3 DNA: TGTGCCAGCAGCCAGAGGACAGGGGTAGACCTGACGAACACCGGGGAGCTGTTTTTT
CDR3 protein: CASSQRTGVDLTNTGELFF
clone size: .
V gene: TRBV7-9
D gene: TRBD1
J gene: TRBJ2-2

CDR3 DNA: TGTGCCAGCAGTTTCGCCGGGACACTCTATGGCTACACCTTC
CDR3 protein: CASSFAGTLYGYTF
clone size: .
V gene: TRBV6-5
D gene: .
J gene: TRBJ1-2

CDR3 DNA: TGTGCCACGAGCGGGGGAGTAGGGGAGACCCAGTACTTC
CDR3 protein: CATSGGVGETQYF
clone size: few
V gene: TRBV7-9
D gene: TRBD2
J gene: TRBJ2-5

CDR3 DNA: TGTGCTATCCCGGGACAGGGGAACAATGAGCAGTTCTTC
CDR3 protein: CAIPGQGNNEQFF
clone size: once
V gene: TRBV7-7
D gene: TRBD1
J gene: TRBJ2-1